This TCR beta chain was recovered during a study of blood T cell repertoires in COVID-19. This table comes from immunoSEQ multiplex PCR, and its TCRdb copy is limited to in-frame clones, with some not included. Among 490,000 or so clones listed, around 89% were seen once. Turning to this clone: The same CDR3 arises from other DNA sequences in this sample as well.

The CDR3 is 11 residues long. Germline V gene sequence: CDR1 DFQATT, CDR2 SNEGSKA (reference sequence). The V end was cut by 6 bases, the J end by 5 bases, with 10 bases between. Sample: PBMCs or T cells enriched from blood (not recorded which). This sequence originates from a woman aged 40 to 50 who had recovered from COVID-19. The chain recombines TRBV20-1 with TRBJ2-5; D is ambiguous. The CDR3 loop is CSASSLETQYF. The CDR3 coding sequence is TGCAGTGCCTCTAGTCTGGAGACCCAGTACTTC.